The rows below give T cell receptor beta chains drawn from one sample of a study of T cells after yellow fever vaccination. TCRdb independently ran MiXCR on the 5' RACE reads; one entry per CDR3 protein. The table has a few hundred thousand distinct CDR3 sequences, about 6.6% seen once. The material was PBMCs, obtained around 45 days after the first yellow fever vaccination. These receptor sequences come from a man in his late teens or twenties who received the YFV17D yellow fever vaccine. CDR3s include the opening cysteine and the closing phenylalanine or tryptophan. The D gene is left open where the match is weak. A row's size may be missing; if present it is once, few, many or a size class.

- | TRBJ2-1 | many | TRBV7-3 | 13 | CASSLGRGYEQFF | TGTGCCAGCAGCTTAGGCAGGGGCTATGAGCAGTTCTTC
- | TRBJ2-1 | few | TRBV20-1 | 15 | CSAGPPGGGLNEQFF | TGCAGTGCTGGCCCCCCGGGCGGGGGCCTCAATGAGCAGTTCTTC
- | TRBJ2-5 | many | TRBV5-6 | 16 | CASSLYGQTAQETQYF | TGTGCCAGCAGCTTGTATGGACAGACAGCTCAAGAGACCCAGTACTTC
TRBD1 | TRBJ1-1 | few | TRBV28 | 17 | CASSLGGQGASGTEAFF | TGTGCCAGCAGTTTGGGGGGACAGGGGGCGAGCGGCACTGAAGCTTTCTTT
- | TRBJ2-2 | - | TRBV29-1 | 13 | CSVVEVNTGELFF | TGCAGCGTTGTGGAGGTGAACACCGGGGAGCTGTTTTTT
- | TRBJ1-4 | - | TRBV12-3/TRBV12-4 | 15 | CASSPQGPPLGKLFF | TGTGCCAGCAGTCCCCAGGGACCCCCTCTCGGAAAACTGTTTTTT
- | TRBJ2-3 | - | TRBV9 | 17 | CASSADSGQLLPDTQYF | TGTGCCAGCAGCGCAGACTCCGGACAGCTATTGCCAGATACGCAGTATTTT
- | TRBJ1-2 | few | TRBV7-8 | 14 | CASSPNTGPLGYTF | TGTGCCAGCAGTCCAAACACAGGGCCCTTGGGCTACACCTTC
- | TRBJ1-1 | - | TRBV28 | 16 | CASSSRLNPGGTEAFF | TGTGCCAGCAGTTCCCGACTTAACCCGGGTGGCACTGAAGCTTTCTTT
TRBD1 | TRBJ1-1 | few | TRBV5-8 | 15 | CASSLTQGANTEAFF | TGTGCCAGCAGCCTTACGCAGGGGGCGAACACTGAAGCTTTCTTT
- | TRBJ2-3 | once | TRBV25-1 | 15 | CASSEGYPITDTQYF | TGTGCCAGCAGTGAAGGGTACCCTATCACAGATACGCAGTATTTT
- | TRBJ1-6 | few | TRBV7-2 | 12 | CASSLFGRGVHF | TGTGCCAGCAGCTTATTTGGCAGAGGCGTCCACTTT
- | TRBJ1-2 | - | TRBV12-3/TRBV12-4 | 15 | CASSRIPDTYYGYTF | TGTGCCAGCAGTCGTATACCGGACACCTACTATGGCTACACCTTC
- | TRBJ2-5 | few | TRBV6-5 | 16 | CASSYSRMRFWETQYF | TGTGCCAGCAGTTACTCAAGAATGCGATTTTGGGAGACCCAGTACTTC
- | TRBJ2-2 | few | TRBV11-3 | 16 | CASSLGGRGSTGELFF | TGTGCCAGCAGCTTGGGGGGGCGCGGGAGCACCGGGGAGCTGTTTTTT
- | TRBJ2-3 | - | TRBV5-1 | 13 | CASLDPVTDTQYF | TGCGCCAGCCTGGACCCCGTCACAGATACGCAGTATTTT
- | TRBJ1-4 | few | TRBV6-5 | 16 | CASSLVPDATNEKLFF | TGTGCCAGCAGTTTGGTTCCCGACGCAACTAATGAAAAACTGTTTTTT
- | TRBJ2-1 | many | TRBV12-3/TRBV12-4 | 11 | CASSLGNEQFF | TGTGCCAGCAGCCTGGGAAATGAGCAGTTCTTC
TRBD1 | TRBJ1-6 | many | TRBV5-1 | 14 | CASSPGQGLSPLHF | TGCGCCAGCAGCCCGGGACAGGGTTTGTCACCCCTCCACTTT
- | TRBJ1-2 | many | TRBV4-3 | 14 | CASSRRDLSNGYTF | TGCGCCAGCAGCCGCCGCGACCTGAGCAATGGCTACACCTTC
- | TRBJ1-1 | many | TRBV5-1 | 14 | CASSLYDTNTEAFF | TGCGCCAGCAGCTTGTACGACACGAACACTGAAGCTTTCTTT
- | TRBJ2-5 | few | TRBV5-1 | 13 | CASRAREEETQYF | TGCGCCAGCAGGGCCAGGGAGGAGGAGACCCAGTACTTC
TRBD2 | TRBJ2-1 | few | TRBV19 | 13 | CASSISGGDEQFF | TGTGCCAGTAGTATTAGCGGGGGCGATGAGCAGTTCTTC
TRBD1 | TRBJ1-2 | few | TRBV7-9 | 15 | CASSLQGSTNYGYTF | TGTGCCAGCAGCCTACAGGGGAGCACTAACTATGGCTACACCTTC
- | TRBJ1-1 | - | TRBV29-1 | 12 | CSVEGLITEAFF | TGCAGCGTTGAAGGATTGATTACTGAAGCTTTCTTT
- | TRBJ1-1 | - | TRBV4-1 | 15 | CASSQVGSENTEAFF | TGCGCCAGCAGCCAAGTTGGGTCCGAGAACACTGAAGCTTTCTTT
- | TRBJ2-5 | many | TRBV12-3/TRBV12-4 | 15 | CASSYSGLTQETQYF | TGTGCCAGCAGTTATTCCGGACTGACCCAAGAGACCCAGTACTTC
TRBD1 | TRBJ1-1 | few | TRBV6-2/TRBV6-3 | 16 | CASSSGQGRGNTEAFF | TGTGCCAGCAGTTCCGGACAGGGAAGGGGGAACACTGAAGCTTTCTTT
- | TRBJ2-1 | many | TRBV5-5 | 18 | CASSLSPHAGLTNNEQFF | TGTGCCAGCAGCTTGTCCCCCCACGCGGGACTCACGAACAATGAGCAGTTCTTC
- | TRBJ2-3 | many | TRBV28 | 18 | CASSHHGGGQGSTDTQYF | TGTGCCAGCAGCCACCATGGGGGGGGGCAGGGGAGCACAGATACGCAGTATTTT
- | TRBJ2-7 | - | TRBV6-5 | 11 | CASGRYDEQYF | TGTGCCAGCGGAAGGTACGACGAGCAGTACTTC
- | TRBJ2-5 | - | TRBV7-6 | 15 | CASSLGRTFQETQYF | TGTGCCAGCAGCTTAGGTCGAACCTTCCAAGAGACCCAGTACTTC
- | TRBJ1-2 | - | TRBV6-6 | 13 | CASRSTVNYGYTF | TGTGCCAGCAGGTCGACAGTTAACTATGGCTACACCTTC
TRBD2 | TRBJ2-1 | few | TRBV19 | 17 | CASSRFSGLVNYNEQFF | TGTGCCAGTAGTAGGTTTTCTGGACTAGTAAACTACAATGAGCAGTTCTTC
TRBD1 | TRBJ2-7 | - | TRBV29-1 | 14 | CSIKGTGVFHEQYF | TGCAGCATAAAGGGGACAGGGGTTTTCCACGAGCAGTACTTC
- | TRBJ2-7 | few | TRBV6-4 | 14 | CAPRFGTSAYEQYF | TGTGCCCCCCGATTCGGGACTTCTGCCTACGAGCAGTACTTC
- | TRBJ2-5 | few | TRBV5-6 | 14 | CASSQAELGGTQYF | TGTGCCAGCAGCCAGGCCGAGCTGGGGGGTACCCAGTACTTC
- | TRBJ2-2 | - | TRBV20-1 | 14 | CSARRQGNTGELFF | TGCAGTGCTAGGAGGCAGGGGAATACCGGGGAGCTGTTTTTT
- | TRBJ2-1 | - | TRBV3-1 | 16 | CASSQGEGEYYNEQFF | TGTGCCAGCAGCCAAGGCGAGGGGGAATACTACAATGAGCAGTTCTTC
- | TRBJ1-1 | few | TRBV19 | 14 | CASRFQGLDTEAFF | TGTGCCAGTAGATTTCAGGGGCTGGACACTGAAGCTTTCTTT
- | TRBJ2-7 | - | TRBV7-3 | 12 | CASSHSPEEQYF | TGTGCCAGCAGCCACTCGCCCGAGGAGCAGTACTTC
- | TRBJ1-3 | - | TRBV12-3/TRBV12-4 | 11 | CASIERYTLYF | TGTGCCAGCATTGAACGGTATACCCTATATTTT
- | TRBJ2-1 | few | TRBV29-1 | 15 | CRELLDEDSYNEQFF | TGCAGAGAGTTACTAGATGAAGACTCCTACAATGAGCAGTTCTTC
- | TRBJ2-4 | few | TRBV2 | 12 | CASGTGRTIQYF | TGTGCCAGCGGTACCGGCCGAACCATTCAGTACTTC
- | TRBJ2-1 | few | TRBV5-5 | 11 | CASSGDVGQFF | TGTGCCAGCAGCGGAGACGTTGGGCAGTTCTTC
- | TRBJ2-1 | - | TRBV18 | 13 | CASSGTVYNEQFF | TGTGCCAGCTCAGGGACGGTTTACAATGAGCAGTTCTTC
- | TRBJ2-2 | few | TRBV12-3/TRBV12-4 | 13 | CASSFQSAGELFF | TGTGCCAGCAGTTTTCAGTCGGCCGGGGAGCTGTTTTTT
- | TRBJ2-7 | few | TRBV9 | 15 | CASSPRGLSSYEQYF | TGTGCCAGCAGCCCTCGGGGCTTATCCTCCTACGAGCAGTACTTC
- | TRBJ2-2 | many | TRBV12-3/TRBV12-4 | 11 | CASSFDGVLFF | TGTGCCAGCAGTTTCGACGGGGTGCTGTTTTTT
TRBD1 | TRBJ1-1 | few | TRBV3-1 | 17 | CASSQGDRGHGGTEAFF | TGTGCCAGCAGCCAAGGGGACAGGGGACACGGAGGGACTGAAGCTTTCTTT
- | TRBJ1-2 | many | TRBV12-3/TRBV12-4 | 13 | CASSFRGISGYTF | TGTGCCAGCAGTTTTAGGGGGATTTCTGGCTACACCTTC
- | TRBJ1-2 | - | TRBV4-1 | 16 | CASSQELPVISYGYTF | TGCGCCAGCAGCCAAGAACTGCCGGTGATATCGTATGGCTACACCTTC
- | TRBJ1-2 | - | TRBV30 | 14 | CAWTRKGGDYGYTF | TGTGCCTGGACTCGTAAGGGGGGTGACTATGGCTACACCTTC
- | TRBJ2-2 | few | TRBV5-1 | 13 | CASSLRLTGELFF | TGCGCCAGCAGCCTACGCTTGACCGGGGAGCTGTTTTTT
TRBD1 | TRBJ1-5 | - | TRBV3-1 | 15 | CASSQDSGGSQPQHF | TGTGCCAGCAGCCAAGATTCAGGGGGCAGTCAGCCCCAGCATTTT